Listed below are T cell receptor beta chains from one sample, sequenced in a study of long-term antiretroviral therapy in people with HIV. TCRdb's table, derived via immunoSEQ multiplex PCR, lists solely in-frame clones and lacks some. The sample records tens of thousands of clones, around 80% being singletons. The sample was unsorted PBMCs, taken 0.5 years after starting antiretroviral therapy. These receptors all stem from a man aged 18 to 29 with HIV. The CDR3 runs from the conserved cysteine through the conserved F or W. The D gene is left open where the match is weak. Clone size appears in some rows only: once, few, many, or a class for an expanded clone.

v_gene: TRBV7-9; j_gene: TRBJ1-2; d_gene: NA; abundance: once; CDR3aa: CASSFLHPGGGYTF; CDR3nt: TGTGCCAGCAGCTTTCTCCACCCAGGCGGTGGCTACACCTTC
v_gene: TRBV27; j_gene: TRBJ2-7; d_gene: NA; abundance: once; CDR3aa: CASAVGYEQYF; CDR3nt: TGTGCCAGCGCCGTGGGCTACGAGCAGTACTTC
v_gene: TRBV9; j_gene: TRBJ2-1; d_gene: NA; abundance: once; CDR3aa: CASRAVQGNEQFF; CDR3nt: TGTGCCAGCAGAGCGGTCCAGGGCAATGAGCAGTTCTTC
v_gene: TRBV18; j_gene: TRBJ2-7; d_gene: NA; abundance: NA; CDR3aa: CASSPPLPGLNSYEQYF; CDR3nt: TGTGCCAGCTCACCTCCCCTTCCGGGACTGAACTCCTACGAGCAGTACTTC
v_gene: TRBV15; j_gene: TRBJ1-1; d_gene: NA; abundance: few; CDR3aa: CATKPRADTEAFF; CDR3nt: TGTGCCACCAAACCCAGAGCCGACACTGAAGCTTTCTTT
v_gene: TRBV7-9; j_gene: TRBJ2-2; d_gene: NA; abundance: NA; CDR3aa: CASSFLGLVTNTGELFF; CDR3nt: TGTGCCAGCAGCTTCTTGGGGTTAGTAACGAACACCGGGGAGCTGTTTTTT
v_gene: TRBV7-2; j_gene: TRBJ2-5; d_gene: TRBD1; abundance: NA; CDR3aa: CASSLQGAGEKETQYF; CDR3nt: TGTGCCAGCAGCTTACAGGGGGCCGGGGAGAAGGAGACCCAGTACTTC
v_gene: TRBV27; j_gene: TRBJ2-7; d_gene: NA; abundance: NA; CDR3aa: CASSLGGNEQYF; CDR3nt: TGTGCCAGCAGTTTAGGGGGCAACGAGCAGTACTTC
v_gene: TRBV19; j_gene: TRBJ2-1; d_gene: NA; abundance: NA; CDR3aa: CASSIEKRGRTPLYNEQFF; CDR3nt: TGTGCCAGTAGTATAGAGAAAAGGGGACGCACACCCCTCTACAATGAGCAGTTCTTC
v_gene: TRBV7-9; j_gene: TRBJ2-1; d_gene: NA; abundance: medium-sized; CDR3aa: CASTGSGDEQFF; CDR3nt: TGTGCCAGCACGGGAAGCGGCGATGAGCAGTTCTTC
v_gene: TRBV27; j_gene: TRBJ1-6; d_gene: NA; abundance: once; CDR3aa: CASLTPGTNSPLHF; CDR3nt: TGTGCCAGCCTAACGCCAGGGACTAATTCACCCCTCCACTTT
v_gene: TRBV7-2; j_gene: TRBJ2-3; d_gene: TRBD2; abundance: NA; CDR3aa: CASIGLAGGRGTDTQYF; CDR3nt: TGTGCCAGCATCGGACTAGCGGGGGGGCGAGGCACAGATACGCAGTATTTT
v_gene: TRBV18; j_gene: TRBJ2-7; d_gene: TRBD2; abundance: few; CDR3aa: CASSQMPSGGYEQYF; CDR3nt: TGTGCCAGCTCACAAATGCCTAGCGGGGGCTACGAGCAGTACTTC
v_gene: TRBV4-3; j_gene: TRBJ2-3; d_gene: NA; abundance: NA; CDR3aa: CASSQDPRTDTQYF; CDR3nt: TGCGCCAGCAGCCAAGATCCCCGGACAGATACGCAGTATTTT
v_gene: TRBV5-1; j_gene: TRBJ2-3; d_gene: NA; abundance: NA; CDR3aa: CASRAAGTGDTDTQYF; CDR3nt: TGCGCCAGCAGGGCGGCCGGGACGGGAGACACAGATACGCAGTATTTT
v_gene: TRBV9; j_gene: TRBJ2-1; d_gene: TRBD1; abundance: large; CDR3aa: CASSVGDSIYNEQFF; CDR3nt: TGTGCCAGCAGCGTAGGGGACAGTATCTACAATGAGCAGTTCTTC
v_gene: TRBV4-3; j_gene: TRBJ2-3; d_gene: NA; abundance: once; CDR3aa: CASSQDERAVGEDTQYF; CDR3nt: TGCGCCAGCAGCCAAGATGAAAGGGCTGTAGGGGAAGATACGCAGTATTTT
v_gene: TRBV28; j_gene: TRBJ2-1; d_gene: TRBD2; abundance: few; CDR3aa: CASSLSASGGRHEQFF; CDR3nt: TGTGCCAGCAGTTTATCTGCTAGCGGGGGTAGGCATGAGCAGTTCTTC
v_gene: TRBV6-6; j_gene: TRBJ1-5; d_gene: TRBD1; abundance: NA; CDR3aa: CASSFWDSSNQPQHF; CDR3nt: TGTGCCAGCAGTTTTTGGGACAGTAGCAATCAGCCCCAGCATTTT
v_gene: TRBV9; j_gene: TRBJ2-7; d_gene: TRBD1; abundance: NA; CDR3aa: CASSVEGGQGRHEQYF; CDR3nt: TGTGCCAGCAGCGTAGAGGGTGGACAGGGTCGTCACGAGCAGTACTTC
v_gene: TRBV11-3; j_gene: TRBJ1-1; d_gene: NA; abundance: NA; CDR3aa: CASSSGPGNTEAFF; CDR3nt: TGTGCCAGCAGCTCCGGACCGGGGAACACTGAAGCTTTCTTT
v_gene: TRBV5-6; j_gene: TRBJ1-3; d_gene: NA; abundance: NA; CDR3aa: CASSLAPMGTGNTIYF; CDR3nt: TGTGCCAGCAGCTTGGCCCCGATGGGAACTGGAAACACCATATATTTT
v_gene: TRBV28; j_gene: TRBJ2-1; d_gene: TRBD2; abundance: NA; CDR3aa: CASSFSGGYNEQFF; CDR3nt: TGTGCCAGCAGTTTTAGCGGGGGTTACAATGAGCAGTTCTTC
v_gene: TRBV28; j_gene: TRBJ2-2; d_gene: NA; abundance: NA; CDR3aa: CASSLSQGRRLFF; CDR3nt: TGTGCCAGCAGTTTATCCCAGGGGAGGAGGCTGTTTTTT
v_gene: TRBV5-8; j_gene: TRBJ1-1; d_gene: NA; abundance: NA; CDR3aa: CASSHPRRRWNTEAFF; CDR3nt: TGTGCCAGCAGCCACCCCCGAAGACGATGGAACACTGAAGCTTTCTTT
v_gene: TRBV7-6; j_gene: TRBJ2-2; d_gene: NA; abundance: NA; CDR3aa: CASSLLGELAGELFF; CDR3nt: TGTGCCAGCAGCTTACTGGGGGAGTTGGCCGGGGAGCTGTTTTTT
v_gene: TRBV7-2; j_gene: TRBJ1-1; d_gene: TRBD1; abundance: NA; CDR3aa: CASSLRSGGLTEAFF; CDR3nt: TGTGCCAGCAGCTTACGGTCAGGGGGCCTCACTGAAGCTTTCTTT
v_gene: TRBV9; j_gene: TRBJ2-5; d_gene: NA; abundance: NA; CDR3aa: CASSVATSREETQYF; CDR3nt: TGTGCCAGCAGCGTAGCTACTAGCCGGGAAGAGACCCAGTACTTC
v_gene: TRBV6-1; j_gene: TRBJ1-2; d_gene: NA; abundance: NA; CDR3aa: CASSDPNGYTF; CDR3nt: TGTGCCAGCAGTGATCCTAATGGCTACACCTTC
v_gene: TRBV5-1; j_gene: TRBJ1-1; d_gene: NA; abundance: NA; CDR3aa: CASSLYSGGEGAFF; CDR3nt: TGCGCCAGCAGCTTGTATTCTGGGGGAGAAGGAGCTTTCTTT
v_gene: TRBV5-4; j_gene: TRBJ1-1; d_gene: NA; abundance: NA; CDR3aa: CASSLFDGEAFF; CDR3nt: TGTGCCAGCAGCTTGTTTGACGGTGAAGCTTTCTTT
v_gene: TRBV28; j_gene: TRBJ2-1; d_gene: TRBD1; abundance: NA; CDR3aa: CASRPDRSHEQFF; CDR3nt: TGTGCCAGCAGACCGGACAGGTCCCATGAGCAGTTCTTC
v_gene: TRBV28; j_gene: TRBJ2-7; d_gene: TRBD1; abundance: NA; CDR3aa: CASSPPGQEFYEQYF; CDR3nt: TGTGCCAGCAGTCCCCCCGGACAGGAATTTTACGAGCAGTACTTC
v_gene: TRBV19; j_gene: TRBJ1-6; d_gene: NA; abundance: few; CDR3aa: CASSINGAYNSPLHF; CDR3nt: TGTGCCAGTAGTATTAACGGTGCCTATAATTCACCCCTCCACTTT
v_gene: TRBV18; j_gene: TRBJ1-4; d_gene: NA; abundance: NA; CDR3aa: CASSPLPEAVVEKLFF; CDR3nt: TGTGCCAGCTCTCCTTTGCCGGAAGCAGTTGTTGAAAAACTGTTTTTT
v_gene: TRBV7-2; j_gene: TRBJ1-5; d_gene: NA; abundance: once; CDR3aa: CASSRGGESNQPQHF; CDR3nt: TGTGCCAGCAGCCGGGGAGGGGAGAGCAATCAGCCCCAGCATTTT
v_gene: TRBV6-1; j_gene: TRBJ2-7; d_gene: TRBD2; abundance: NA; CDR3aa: CASSEISGSSYEQYF; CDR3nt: TGTGCCAGCAGTGAAATTAGCGGGAGCTCCTACGAGCAGTACTTC
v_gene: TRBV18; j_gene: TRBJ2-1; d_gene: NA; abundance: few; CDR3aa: CASSPGGVDEQFF; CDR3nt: TGTGCCAGCTCACCGGGAGGTGTCGATGAGCAGTTCTTC
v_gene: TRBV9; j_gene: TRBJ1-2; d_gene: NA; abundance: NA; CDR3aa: CASSVDTGIGGYTF; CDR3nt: TGTGCCAGCAGCGTAGATACAGGGATAGGGGGCTACACCTTC
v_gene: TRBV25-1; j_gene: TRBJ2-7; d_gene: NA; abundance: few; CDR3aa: CASSATGSYEQYF; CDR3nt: TGTGCCAGCAGTGCGACAGGATCCTACGAGCAGTACTTC
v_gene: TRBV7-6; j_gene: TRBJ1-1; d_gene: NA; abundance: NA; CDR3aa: CASSLRQGSNTEAFF; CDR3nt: TGTGCCAGCAGCTTAAGGCAGGGATCGAACACTGAAGCTTTCTTT
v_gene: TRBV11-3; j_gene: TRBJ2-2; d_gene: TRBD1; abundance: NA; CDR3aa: CASSPRDRTSGELFF; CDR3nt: TGTGCCAGCAGCCCCCGGGACAGAACGTCCGGGGAGCTGTTTTTT
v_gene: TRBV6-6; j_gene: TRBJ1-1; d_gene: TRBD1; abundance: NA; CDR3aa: CASSYSGQPVIGEAFF; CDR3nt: TGTGCCAGCAGTTACTCGGGACAGCCCGTAATAGGTGAAGCTTTCTTT
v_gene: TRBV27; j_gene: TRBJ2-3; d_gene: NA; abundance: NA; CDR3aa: CASSSYTEWIITDTQYF; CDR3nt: TGTGCCAGCAGTTCTTATACAGAATGGATAATCACAGATACGCAGTATTTT
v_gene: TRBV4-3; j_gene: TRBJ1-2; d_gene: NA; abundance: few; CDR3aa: CASSQDGGLGYGYTF; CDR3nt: TGCGCCAGCAGCCAAGATGGAGGCTTAGGCTATGGCTACACCTTC
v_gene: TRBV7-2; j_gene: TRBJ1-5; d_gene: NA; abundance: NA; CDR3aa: CASSAGRLTYSNQPQHF; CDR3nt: TGTGCCAGCAGCGCTGGGCGGCTCACCTATAGCAATCAGCCCCAGCATTTT
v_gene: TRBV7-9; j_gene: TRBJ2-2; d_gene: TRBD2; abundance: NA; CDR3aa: CASSSGTSGELFF; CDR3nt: TGTGCCAGCAGCTCCGGGACTAGCGGGGAGCTGTTTTTT
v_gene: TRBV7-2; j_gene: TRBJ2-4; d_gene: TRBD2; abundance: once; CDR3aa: CASSPGGVGKNIQYF; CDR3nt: TGTGCCAGCAGCCCGGGGGGGGTGGGCAAAAACATTCAGTACTTC
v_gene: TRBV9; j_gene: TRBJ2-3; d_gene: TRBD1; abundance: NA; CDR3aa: CASSVLTGAGDTQYF; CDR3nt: TGTGCCAGCAGCGTATTGACAGGGGCGGGAGATACGCAGTATTTT
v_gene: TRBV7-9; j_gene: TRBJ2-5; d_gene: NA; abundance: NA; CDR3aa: CASSLIGETQYF; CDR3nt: TGTGCCAGCAGCTTAATCGGGGAGACCCAGTACTTC